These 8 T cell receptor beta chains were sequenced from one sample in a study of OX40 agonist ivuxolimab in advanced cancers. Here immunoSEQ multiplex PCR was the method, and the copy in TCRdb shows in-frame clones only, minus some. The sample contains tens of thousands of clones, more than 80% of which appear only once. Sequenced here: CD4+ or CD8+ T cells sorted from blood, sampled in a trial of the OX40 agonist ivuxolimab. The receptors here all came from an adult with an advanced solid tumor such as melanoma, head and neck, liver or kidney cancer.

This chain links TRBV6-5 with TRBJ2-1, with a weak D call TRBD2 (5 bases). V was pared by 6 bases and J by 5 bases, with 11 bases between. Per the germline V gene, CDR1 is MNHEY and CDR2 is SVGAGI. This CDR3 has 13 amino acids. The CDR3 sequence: CASSPDGNNEQFF. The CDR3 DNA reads TGTGCCAGCAGCCCAGACGGGAACAATGAGCAGTTCTTC.

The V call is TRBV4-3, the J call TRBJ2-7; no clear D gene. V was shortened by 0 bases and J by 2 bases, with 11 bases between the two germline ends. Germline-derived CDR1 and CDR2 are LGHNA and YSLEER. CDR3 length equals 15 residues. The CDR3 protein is CASSQDYPTPYEQYF. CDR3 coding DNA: TGCGCCAGCAGCCAAGATTACCCAACCCCCTACGAGCAGTACTTC.

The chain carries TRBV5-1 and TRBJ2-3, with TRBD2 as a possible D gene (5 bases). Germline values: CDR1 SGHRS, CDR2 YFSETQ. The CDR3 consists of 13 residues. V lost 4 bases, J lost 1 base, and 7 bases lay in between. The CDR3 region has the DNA TGCGCCAGCAGCGCCGGGGGCACAGATACGCAGTATTTT. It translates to CASSAGGTDTQYF. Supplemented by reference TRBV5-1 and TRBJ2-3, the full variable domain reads KAGVTQTPRYLIKTRGQQVTLSCSPISGHRSVSWYQQTPGQGLQFLFEYFSETQRNKGNFPGRFSGRQFSNSRSEMNVSTLELGDSALYLCASSAGGTDTQYFGPGTRLTVL.

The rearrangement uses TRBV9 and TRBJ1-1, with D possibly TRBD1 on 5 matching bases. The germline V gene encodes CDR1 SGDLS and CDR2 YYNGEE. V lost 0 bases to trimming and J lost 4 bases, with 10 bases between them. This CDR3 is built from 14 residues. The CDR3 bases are TGTGCCAGCAGCGTAGTAGGGGAGTCCACTGAAGCTTTCTTT. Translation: CASSVVGESTEAFF.

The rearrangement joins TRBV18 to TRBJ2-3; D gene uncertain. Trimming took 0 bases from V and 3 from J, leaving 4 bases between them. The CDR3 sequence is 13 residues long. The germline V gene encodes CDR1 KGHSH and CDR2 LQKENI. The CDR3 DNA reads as TGTGCCAGCTCACCACCAGGGACAGATACGCAGTATTTT. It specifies CASSPPGTDTQYF.

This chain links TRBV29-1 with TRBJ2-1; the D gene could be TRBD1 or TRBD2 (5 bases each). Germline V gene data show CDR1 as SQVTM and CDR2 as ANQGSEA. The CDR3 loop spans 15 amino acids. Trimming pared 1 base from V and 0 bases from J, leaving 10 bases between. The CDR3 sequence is CSVEGAGSSYNEQFF. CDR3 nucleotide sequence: TGCAGCGTTGAAGGGGCAGGGAGCTCCTACAATGAGCAGTTCTTC.

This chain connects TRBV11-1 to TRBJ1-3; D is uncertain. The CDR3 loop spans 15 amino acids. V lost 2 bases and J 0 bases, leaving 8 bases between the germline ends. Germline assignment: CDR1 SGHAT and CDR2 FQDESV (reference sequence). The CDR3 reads CASSLRSDSGNTIYF. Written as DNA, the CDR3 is TGTGCCAGCAGCTTACGGTCAGACTCTGGAAACACCATATATTTT.

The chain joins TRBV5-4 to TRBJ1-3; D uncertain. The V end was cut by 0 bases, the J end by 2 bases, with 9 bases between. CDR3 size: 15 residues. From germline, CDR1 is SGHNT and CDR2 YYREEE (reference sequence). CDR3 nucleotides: TGTGCCAGCAGCTTGGGCCAGGAGGCTGGAAACACCATATATTTT. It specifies CASSLGQEAGNTIYF.